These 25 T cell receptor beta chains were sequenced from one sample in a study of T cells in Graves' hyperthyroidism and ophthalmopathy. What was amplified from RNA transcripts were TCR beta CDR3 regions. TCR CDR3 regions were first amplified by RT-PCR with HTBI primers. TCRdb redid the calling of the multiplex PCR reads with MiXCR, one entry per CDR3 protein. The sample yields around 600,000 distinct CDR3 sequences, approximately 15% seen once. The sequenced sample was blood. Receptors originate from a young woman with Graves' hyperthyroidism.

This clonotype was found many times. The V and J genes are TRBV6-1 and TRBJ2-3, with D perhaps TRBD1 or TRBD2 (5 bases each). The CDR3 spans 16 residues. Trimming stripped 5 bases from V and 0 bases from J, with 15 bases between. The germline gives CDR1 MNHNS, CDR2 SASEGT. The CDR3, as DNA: TGTGCCAGCAGTTACCGGGGCGGAATGAGCACAGATACGCAGTATTTT. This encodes CASSYRGGMSTDTQYF.

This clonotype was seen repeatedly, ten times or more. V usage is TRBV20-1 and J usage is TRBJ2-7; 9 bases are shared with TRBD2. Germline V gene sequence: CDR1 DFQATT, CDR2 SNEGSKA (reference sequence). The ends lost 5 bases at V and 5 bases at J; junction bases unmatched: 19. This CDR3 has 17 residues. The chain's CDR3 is CSARQTSGLVVGNEQYF. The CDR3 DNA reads TGCAGTGCTCGACAGACTAGCGGCCTCGTTGTTGGCAACGAGCAGTACTTC.

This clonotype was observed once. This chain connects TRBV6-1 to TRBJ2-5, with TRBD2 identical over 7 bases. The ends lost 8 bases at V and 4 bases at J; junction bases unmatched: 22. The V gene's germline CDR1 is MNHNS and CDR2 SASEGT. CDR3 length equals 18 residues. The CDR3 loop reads CASSPMETLAGPGETQYF. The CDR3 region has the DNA TGTGCCAGCTCACCAATGGAAACCTTAGCGGGCCCGGGAGAGACCCAGTACTTC.

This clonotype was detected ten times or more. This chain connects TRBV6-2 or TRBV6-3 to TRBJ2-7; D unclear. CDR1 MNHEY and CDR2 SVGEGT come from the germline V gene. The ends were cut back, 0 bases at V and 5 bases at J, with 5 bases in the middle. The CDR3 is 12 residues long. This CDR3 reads CASSYSAHEQYF. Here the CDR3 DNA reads TGTGCCAGCAGTTACTCGGCCCACGAGCAGTACTTC.

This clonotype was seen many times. In DNA, the CDR3 is TGTGCCAGCAGTGAAGCGCTTCAAATTGGGGGGGCAGAGACCCAGTACTTC. It specifies CASSEALQIGGAETQYF. The chain uses TRBV6-1 and TRBJ2-5; maybe TRBD2 (7 bases). Trimming removed 0 bases at V and 4 bases at J, with 18 bases between. The germline V gene encodes CDR1 MNHNS and CDR2 SASEGT. The CDR3 extends over 17 amino acids.

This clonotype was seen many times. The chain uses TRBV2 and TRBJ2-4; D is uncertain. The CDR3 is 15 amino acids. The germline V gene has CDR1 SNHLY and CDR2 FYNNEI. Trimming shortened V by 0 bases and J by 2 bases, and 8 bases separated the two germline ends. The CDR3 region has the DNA TGTGCCAGCAGTGAAGCTAGGGTCCCCAAAAACATTCAGTACTTC. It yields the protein CASSEARVPKNIQYF.

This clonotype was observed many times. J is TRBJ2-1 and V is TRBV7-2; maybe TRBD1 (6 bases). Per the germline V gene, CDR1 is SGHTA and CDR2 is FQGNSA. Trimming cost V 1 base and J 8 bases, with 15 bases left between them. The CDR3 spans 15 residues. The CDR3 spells CASSLVQGQSDEQFF. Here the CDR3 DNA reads TGTGCCAGCAGCTTAGTTCAGGGGCAGAGCGATGAGCAGTTCTTC.

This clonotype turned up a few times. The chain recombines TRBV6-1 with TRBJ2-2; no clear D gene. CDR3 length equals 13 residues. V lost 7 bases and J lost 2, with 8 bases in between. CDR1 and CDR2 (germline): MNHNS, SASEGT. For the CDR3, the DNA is TGTGCCAGCATTGACGGTAACACCGGGGAGCTGTTTTTT. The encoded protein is CASIDGNTGELFF.

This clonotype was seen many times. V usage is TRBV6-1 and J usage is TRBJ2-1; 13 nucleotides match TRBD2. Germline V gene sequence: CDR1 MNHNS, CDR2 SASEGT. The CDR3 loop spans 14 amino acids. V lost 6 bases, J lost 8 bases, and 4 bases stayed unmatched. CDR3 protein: CASSRTSGRHEQFF. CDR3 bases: TGTGCCAGCAGCCGGACTAGCGGGAGACATGAGCAGTTCTTC.

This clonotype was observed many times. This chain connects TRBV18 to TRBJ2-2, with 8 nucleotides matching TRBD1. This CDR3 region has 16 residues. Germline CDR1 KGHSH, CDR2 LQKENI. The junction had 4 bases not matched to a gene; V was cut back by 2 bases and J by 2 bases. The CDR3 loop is CASSPVDRANTGELFF. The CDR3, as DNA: TGTGCCAGCTCACCAGTGGACAGGGCCAACACCGGGGAGCTGTTTTTT.

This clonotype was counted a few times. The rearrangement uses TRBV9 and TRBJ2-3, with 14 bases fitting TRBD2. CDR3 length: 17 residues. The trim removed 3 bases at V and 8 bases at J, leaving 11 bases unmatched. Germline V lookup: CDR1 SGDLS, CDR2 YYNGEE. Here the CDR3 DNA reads TGTGCCAGCAGCGGCCCAATCGGGGGACTAGCGGGAGTTACGCAGTATTTT. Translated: CASSGPIGGLAGVTQYF.

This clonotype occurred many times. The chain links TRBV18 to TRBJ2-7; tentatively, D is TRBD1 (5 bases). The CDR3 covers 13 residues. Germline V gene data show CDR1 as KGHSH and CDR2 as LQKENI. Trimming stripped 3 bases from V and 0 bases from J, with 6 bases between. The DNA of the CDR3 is TGTGCCAGCTCACCGACAGTCTCCTACGAGCAGTACTTC. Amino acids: CASSPTVSYEQYF.

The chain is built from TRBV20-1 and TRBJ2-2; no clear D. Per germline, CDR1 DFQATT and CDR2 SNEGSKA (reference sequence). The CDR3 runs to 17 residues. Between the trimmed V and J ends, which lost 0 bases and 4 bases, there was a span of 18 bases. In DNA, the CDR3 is TGCAGTGCTAGAGAGGGCGGAAAAGACCCCAGCACCGGGGAGCTGTTTTTT. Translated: CSAREGGKDPSTGELFF.

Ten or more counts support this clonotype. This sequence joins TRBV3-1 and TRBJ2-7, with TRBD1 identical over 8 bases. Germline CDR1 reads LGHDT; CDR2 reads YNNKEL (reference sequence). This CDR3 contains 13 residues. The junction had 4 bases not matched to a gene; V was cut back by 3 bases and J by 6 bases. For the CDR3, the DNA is TGTGCCAGCAGCCAGGGGACAGGACTCGAGCAGTACTTC. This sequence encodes CASSQGTGLEQYF.

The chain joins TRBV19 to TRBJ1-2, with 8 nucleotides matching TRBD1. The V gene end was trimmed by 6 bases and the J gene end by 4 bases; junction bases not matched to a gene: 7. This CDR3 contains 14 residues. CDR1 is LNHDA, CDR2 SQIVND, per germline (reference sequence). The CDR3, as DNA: TGTGCCAGTAGGAAACAGGGGGTCGGCTATGGCTACACCTTC. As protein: CASRKQGVGYGYTF. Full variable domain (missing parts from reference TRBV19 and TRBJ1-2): DGGITQSPKYLFRKEGQNVTLSCEQNLNHDAMYWYRQDPGQGLRLIYYSQIVNDFQKGDIAEGYSVSREKKESFPLTVTSAQKNPTAFYLCASRKQGVGYGYTFGSGTRLTVV.

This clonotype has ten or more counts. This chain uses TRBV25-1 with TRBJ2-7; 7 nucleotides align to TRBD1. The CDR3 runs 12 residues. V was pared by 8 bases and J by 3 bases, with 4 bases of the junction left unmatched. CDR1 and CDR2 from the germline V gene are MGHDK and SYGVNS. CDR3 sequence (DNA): TGTGCCAGCCTCGGGACAGACTACGAGCAGTACTTC. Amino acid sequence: CASLGTDYEQYF.

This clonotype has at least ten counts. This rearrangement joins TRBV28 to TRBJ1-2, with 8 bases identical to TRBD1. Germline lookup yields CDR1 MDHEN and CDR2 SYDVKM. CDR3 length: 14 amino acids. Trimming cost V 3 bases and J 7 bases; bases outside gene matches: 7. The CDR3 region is CASSFQGARGGYTF. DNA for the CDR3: TGTGCCAGCAGTTTCCAGGGGGCGCGGGGTGGCTACACCTTC.

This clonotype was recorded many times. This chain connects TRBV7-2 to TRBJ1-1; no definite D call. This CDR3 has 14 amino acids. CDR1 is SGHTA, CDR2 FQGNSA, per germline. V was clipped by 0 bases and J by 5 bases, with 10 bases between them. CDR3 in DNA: TGTGCCAGCAGCTTAGCGCTTCAGGCGACTGAAGCTTTCTTT. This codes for CASSLALQATEAFF.

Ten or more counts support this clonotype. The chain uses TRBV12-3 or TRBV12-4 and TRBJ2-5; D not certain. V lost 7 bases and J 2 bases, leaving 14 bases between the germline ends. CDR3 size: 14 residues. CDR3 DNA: TGTGCCAGCACCCCCGGGTGGGGACAAGAGACCCAGTACTTC. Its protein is CASTPGWGQETQYF.

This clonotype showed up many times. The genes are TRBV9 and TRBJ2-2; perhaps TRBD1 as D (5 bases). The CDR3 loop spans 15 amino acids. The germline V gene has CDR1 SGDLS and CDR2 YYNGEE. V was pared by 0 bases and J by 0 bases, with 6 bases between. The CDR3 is CASSVARANTGELFF. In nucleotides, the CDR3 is TGTGCCAGCAGCGTAGCCAGGGCGAACACCGGGGAGCTGTTTTTT.

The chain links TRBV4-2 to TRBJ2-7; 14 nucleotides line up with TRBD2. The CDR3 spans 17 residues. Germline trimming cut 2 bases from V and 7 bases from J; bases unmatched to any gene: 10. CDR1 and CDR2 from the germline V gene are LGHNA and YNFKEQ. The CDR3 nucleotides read TGTGCCAGCAGCCAAAGAGTCGGGACTAGCGGGAGTCGGGAGCAGTACTTC. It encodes CASSQRVGTSGSREQYF.

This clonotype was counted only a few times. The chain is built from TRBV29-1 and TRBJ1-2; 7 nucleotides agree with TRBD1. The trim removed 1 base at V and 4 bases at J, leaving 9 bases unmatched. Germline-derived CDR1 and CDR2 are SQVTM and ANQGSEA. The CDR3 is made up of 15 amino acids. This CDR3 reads CSVEAQGQLFYGYTF. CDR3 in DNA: TGCAGCGTTGAAGCCCAGGGACAGCTTTTCTATGGCTACACCTTC.

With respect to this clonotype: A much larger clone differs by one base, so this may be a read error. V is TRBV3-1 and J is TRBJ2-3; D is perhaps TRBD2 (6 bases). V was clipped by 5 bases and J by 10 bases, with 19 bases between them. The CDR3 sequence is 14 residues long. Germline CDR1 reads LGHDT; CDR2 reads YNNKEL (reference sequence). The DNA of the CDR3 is TGTGCCAGCAGCGATGCTAGCGAGAGGATTGCGCAGTATTTT. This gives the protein CASSDASERIAQYF.

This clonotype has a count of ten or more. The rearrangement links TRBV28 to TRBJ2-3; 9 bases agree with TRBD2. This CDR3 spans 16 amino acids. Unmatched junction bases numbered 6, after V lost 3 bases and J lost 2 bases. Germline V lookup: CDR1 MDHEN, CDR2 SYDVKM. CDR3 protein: CASSFGGTSYTDTQYF. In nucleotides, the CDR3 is TGTGCCAGCAGTTTTGGCGGGACTAGCTACACAGATACGCAGTATTTT. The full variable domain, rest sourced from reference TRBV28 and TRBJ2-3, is DVKVTQSSRYLVKRTGEKVFLECVQDMDHENMFWYRQDPGLGLRLIYFSYDVKMKEKGDIPEGYSVSREKKERFSLILESASTNQTSMYLCASSFGGTSYTDTQYFGPGTRLTVL.

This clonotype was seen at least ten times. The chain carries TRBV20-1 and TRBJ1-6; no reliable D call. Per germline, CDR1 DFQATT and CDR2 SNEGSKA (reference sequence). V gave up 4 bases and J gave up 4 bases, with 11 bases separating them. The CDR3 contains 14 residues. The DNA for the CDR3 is TGCAGTGCTATAGGGCAGAATTATAATTCACCCCTCCACTTT. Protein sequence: CSAIGQNYNSPLHF.